A selection of T cell receptor beta chains follows, all from one sample in a study of Graves' ophthalmopathy and Graves' hyperthyroidism. In TCRdb, the multiplex PCR reads were re-called with MiXCR into one record per CDR3 protein. Of about 370,000 distinct CDR3 sequences in the sample, 15% to 20% were seen once. Sequencing was performed on peripheral blood. The receptor source for this set is an adult woman with stable Graves' hyperthyroidism. Each CDR3 is given with its conserved first and last residue. D genes are given only for firm matches. Expanded clones are given a class, and other clones once, few, many or no size at all.

D	J	V	size	CDR3	DNA
NA	TRBJ2-7	TRBV6-1	many	CASKDGSYEQYF	TGTGCCAGCAAGGACGGCTCCTACGAGCAGTACTTC
TRBD1	TRBJ1-5	TRBV12-3/TRBV12-4	many	CASSYTGGRSNQPQHF	TGTGCCAGCAGTTACACAGGGGGTAGGAGCAATCAGCCCCAGCATTTT
NA	TRBJ2-2	TRBV24-1	few	CATSDLAVGGTGELFF	TGTGCCACCAGTGATTTAGCCGTCGGGGGCACCGGGGAGCTGTTTTTT
NA	TRBJ2-2	TRBV29-1	NA	CSVEERGHTGELFF	TGCAGCGTTGAAGAGCGGGGTCACACCGGGGAGCTGTTTTTT
TRBD2	TRBJ2-2	TRBV20-1	many	CSAKRSSGAGELFF	TGCAGTGCAAAAAGATCTAGCGGGGCCGGGGAGCTGTTTTTT
NA	TRBJ2-6	TRBV29-1	many	CSVLRRAESGANVLTF	TGCAGCGTCCTTCGGAGGGCGGAATCTGGGGCCAACGTCCTGACTTTC
NA	TRBJ2-2	TRBV7-3	few	CASGHGRPGELFF	TGTGCCAGCGGACACGGCCGTCCGGGGGAGCTGTTTTTT
TRBD1	TRBJ2-7	TRBV11-2	many	CASSSTQGSSEQYF	TGTGCCAGCAGCTCCACACAGGGGTCCAGCGAGCAGTACTTC
TRBD1	TRBJ1-1	TRBV5-1	many	CASSLAGTGGLAFF	TGCGCCAGCAGCTTGGCCGGGACAGGGGGCTTGGCTTTCTTT
TRBD1	TRBJ1-1	TRBV30	many	CAWRLRDRRLTEAFF	TGTGCCTGGAGGCTCCGGGACAGGCGTTTGACTGAAGCTTTCTTT
NA	TRBJ2-2	TRBV6-1	many	CASSEINTGELFF	TGTGCCAGCAGTGAGATAAACACCGGGGAGCTGTTTTTT
NA	TRBJ2-7	TRBV29-1	many	CSVRGRTTYEQYF	TGCAGCGTTCGGGGGCGGACGACCTACGAGCAGTACTTC
NA	TRBJ2-2	TRBV30	many	CAWSGPPGELFF	TGTGCCTGGAGTGGACCGCCCGGGGAGCTGTTTTTT
NA	TRBJ2-2	TRBV10-3	many	CAISESPGRRENTGELFF	TGTGCCATCAGTGAGTCCCCGGGACGCCGAGAGAACACCGGGGAGCTGTTTTTT
TRBD1	TRBJ2-7	TRBV20-1	NA	CSGGTVYEQYF	TGCAGTGGGGGGACAGTATACGAGCAGTACTTC
TRBD1	TRBJ1-1	TRBV28	medium-sized	CASTTGQGGTEAFF	TGTGCCAGCACCACGGGACAGGGAGGGACTGAAGCTTTCTTT
TRBD1	TRBJ2-4	TRBV28	NA	CASSLPGTGGYIQYF	TGTGCCAGCAGTTTACCCGGGACAGGGGGCTACATTCAGTACTTC
NA	TRBJ2-7	TRBV2	NA	CASGGPLAAYEQYF	TGTGCCAGTGGGGGACCCTTGGCGGCCTACGAGCAGTACTTC
NA	TRBJ2-2	TRBV28	many	CASSPRNGELFF	TGTGCCAGCAGTCCGAGAAACGGGGAGCTGTTTTTT
NA	TRBJ2-7	TRBV12-3/TRBV12-4	NA	CASSPSPLLGKQYF	TGTGCCAGCAGTCCTAGTCCCCTACTCGGGAAGCAGTACTTC
TRBD1	TRBJ2-7	TRBV6-2/TRBV6-3	NA	CASRPDRAHEQYF	TGTGCCAGCAGACCCGACAGGGCCCACGAGCAGTACTTC
TRBD1	TRBJ1-5	TRBV19	many	CASSITGQGRSNQPQHF	TGTGCCAGTAGTATCACCGGACAGGGGAGGAGCAATCAGCCCCAGCATTTT
NA	TRBJ2-7	TRBV4-2	many	CASSQDGTGQTYEQYF	TGTGCCAGCAGCCAAGATGGCACAGGGCAAACCTACGAGCAGTACTTC
NA	TRBJ2-7	TRBV5-1	many	CASSVAVAGSSYEQYF	TGCGCCAGCAGCGTGGCCGTGGCGGGGAGCTCCTACGAGCAGTACTTC
TRBD1	TRBJ2-7	TRBV3-1	NA	CASSQWVPRDSYYEQYF	TGTGCCAGCAGCCAATGGGTCCCTCGGGACAGTTACTACGAGCAGTACTTC